Each of the 2 T cell receptor beta chains below was sequenced from the same sample in a study of blood T cell repertoires in COVID-19. TCRdb keeps only in-frame clones here, not all; method: immunoSEQ multiplex PCR. The repertoire holds 250,000 to 350,000 clones, around 90% seen once, with around 4.5% in the top ten. The sample consisted of PBMCs or T cells enriched from blood (not recorded which). The receptor source for this set is a young woman with acute COVID-19.

CDR3 loop: CASSLNINTEAFF. For the CDR3, the DNA is TGTGCCAGCAGCTTGAACATTAACACTGAAGCTTTCTTT. The rearrangement joins TRBV5-6 to TRBJ1-1, with D unclear. V was cut by 1 base and J by 2 bases, with 6 bases left in between. This CDR3 has 13 residues. Germline CDR1 and CDR2: SGHDT and YYEEEE.

The table lists this clone with a few counts. This chain uses TRBV5-1 with TRBJ1-2; the match to TRBD1 covers 11 bases. Per the germline V gene, CDR1 is SGHRS and CDR2 is YFSETQ. V lost 4 bases, J lost 2 bases, and 7 bases stayed unmatched. The CDR3 is made up of 16 amino acids. This CDR3 reads CASSRTGGLLNYGYTF. Here the CDR3 DNA reads TGCGCCAGCAGCAGGACAGGGGGCCTACTAAACTATGGCTACACCTTC.